This T cell receptor beta chain was retrieved from a study of blood T cell repertoires in COVID-19. In the study overall: The United States, Italy and Spain provided the acute and convalescent COVID-19 samples. T cells, B-cell-depleted T cells, or PBMCs supplied cDNA or gDNA.

It was during active infection that Seattle patients were enrolled and then longitudinally followed. TCRdb's copy holds only in-frame clones and misses some; the assay was immunoSEQ multiplex PCR. The table lists about 310,000 clones, around 90% of them singletons, with 0.95% to 1.3% in the top ten. Sequenced: peripheral blood. The source of this sequence is a woman aged 40 to 50 with COVID-19, enrolled during active disease.

CDR3 bases: TGTGCCAGCAGCAGCGCGTGGGACAATGAGCAGTTCTTC. Its protein is CASSSAWDNEQFF. This sequence joins TRBV12-3 or TRBV12-4 and TRBJ2-1; D is undetermined. The CDR3 sequence is 13 residues long. V was cut by 6 bases and J by 5 bases, with 11 bases left in between.